This T cell receptor (beta chain) is drawn from a study of shared clonotypes between healthy human individuals. Study results and limitations: Richness estimates generally favored naive over memory subsets.

This was a deep-level run. Evenly divided among several immunoSEQ plates was the genomic DNA of each subset. Assay: immunoSEQ multiplex PCR; the TCRdb copy retains only in-frame clones and omits some. The data hold roughly 2 million clones, with about 95% observed a single time. The germline V gene encodes CDR1 MNHNY and CDR2 SVGAGI (reference sequence). Trimming took off 6 bases at V and 6 bases at J, with 8 bases between the two ends. CDR3 length: 11 residues. As defined, naive CD8 cells were CD45RO-negative and positively selected for CCR7, with terminally differentiated effector memory CD45RA+ cells excluded. Of note for this clone: Its antigen is not known.

The chain has TRBV6-6 and TRBJ1-2; D is ambiguous. Sequenced sample: naive CD8+ T cells sorted from blood. The source is a man aged 18-30 years in good health. The DNA of the CDR3 is TGTGCCAGCAGATGGGGTGATGGCTACACCTTC. This codes for CASRWGDGYTF.